Listed below are T cell receptor beta chains from one sample, sequenced in a study of a mutant IDH1 vaccine in newly diagnosed glioma. Sequenced by immunoSEQ multiplex PCR; TCRdb stores in-frame clones only, minus some. The table has over 55,000 clones, under 85% seen once; the top ten hold approximately 3.8%. Antigens of these TCRs are unknown. This specimen consisted of PBMCs, obtained from a glioma patient whose treatment included an IDH1 peptide vaccine. The receptors originated from a man aged 25-40 years with glioma. CDR3s include the opening cysteine and the closing phenylalanine or tryptophan. A D gene is named only where the DNA matches it firmly. Clone size is shown for a subset of rows, as once, few, many or a class of expanded clone.

D,length,size,J,V,CDR3,DNA
NA,12,NA,TRBJ2-5,TRBV27,CASSLSGETQYF,TGTGCCAGCAGTTTATCGGGGGAGACCCAGTACTTC
NA,15,few,TRBJ1-3,TRBV5-1,CASSLVAGSGNTIYF,TGCGCCAGCAGCTTGGTAGCGGGCTCTGGAAACACCATATATTTT
NA,12,NA,TRBJ1-2,TRBV5-6,CASSLGLYGYTF,TGTGCCAGCAGCTTGGGGCTTTATGGCTACACCTTC
TRBD1,16,NA,TRBJ1-1,TRBV5-1,CASSLGGQGVNTEAFF,TGCGCCAGCAGCTTGGGTGGACAGGGGGTAAACACTGAAGCTTTCTTT
TRBD1,14,NA,TRBJ1-2,TRBV30,CACHDRGQGGGYTF,TGTGCCTGCCACGACCGGGGACAGGGCGGGGGCTACACCTTC
NA,16,NA,TRBJ2-1,TRBV10-3,CAISEPRGSSYNEQFF,TGTGCCATCAGTGAGCCCCGGGGGAGCTCCTACAATGAGCAGTTCTTC
NA,17,NA,TRBJ2-1,TRBV5-6,CASSDGWGGPTRNEQFF,TGTGCCAGCAGCGACGGTTGGGGGGGCCCGACACGGAATGAGCAGTTCTTC
NA,11,NA,TRBJ2-7,TRBV30,CAWSSGAEQYF,TGTGCCTGGAGTTCAGGGGCCGAGCAGTACTTC
NA,14,few,TRBJ2-7,TRBV18,CASSPVLGQAEQYF,TGTGCCAGCTCACCAGTTTTGGGTCAAGCCGAGCAGTACTTC
NA,13,NA,TRBJ1-1,TRBV7-9,CASSPAGTTEAFF,TGTGCCAGCAGCCCCGCTGGGACGACTGAAGCTTTCTTT
NA,14,NA,TRBJ1-4,TRBV4-1,CASSQGFTEEKLFF,TGCGCCAGCAGCCAAGGCTTCACCGAGGAAAAACTGTTTTTT
NA,14,NA,TRBJ2-5,TRBV7-3,CASSPTGLQETQYF,TGTGCCAGCAGCCCGACAGGCCTCCAAGAGACCCAGTACTTC
NA,14,few,TRBJ1-1,TRBV19,CASSISFYNTEAFF,TGTGCCAGTAGTATATCGTTTTATAACACTGAAGCTTTCTTT
NA,18,NA,TRBJ2-2,TRBV28,CASSDARDTSLGTGELFF,TGTGCCAGCAGTGATGCCCGGGACACCTCCTTGGGCACCGGGGAGCTGTTTTTT
TRBD2,19,NA,TRBJ2-5,TRBV4-1,CASSPGGIAGAEMGETQYF,TGCGCCAGCAGCCCTGGAGGGATAGCGGGAGCTGAAATGGGTGAGACCCAGTACTTC
NA,14,NA,TRBJ2-5,TRBV7-8,CASSLSSGGETQYF,TGTGCCAGCAGCCTAAGTAGTGGGGGAGAGACCCAGTACTTC
NA,15,few,TRBJ1-6,TRBV2,CASSLPGRYNSPLHF,TGTGCCAGCAGCCTTCCGGGACGGTATAATTCACCCCTCCACTTT
NA,16,NA,TRBJ2-5,TRBV4-2,CASSFYDRGGSKTQYF,TGTGCCAGCAGCTTTTACGACAGGGGAGGGTCAAAGACCCAGTACTTC
NA,16,once,TRBJ2-2,TRBV6-5,CASSLIGLPNTGELFF,TGTGCCAGCAGTTTAATAGGGCTTCCGAACACCGGGGAGCTGTTTTTT
NA,14,NA,TRBJ1-2,TRBV7-9,CASSLGVETYGYTF,TGTGCCAGCAGCTTAGGCGTAGAAACCTATGGCTACACCTTC
NA,15,NA,TRBJ2-3,TRBV6-5,CASSYQAGHTDTQYF,TGTGCCAGCAGTTACCAGGCAGGCCACACAGATACGCAGTATTTT
NA,14,NA,TRBJ2-1,TRBV11-2,CASSLDRQGREQFF,TGTGCCAGCAGCTTAGACCGGCAGGGCCGTGAGCAGTTCTTC
TRBD2,16,NA,TRBJ2-3,TRBV5-1,CASSLYGLAGSDTQYF,TGCGCCAGCAGCTTGTATGGACTAGCGGGTTCGGATACGCAGTATTTT
NA,14,NA,TRBJ2-5,TRBV11-3,CASSLDRQEETQYF,TGTGCCAGCAGCTTAGATCGACAGGAAGAGACCCAGTACTTC
NA,9,NA,TRBJ1-2,TRBV7-2,CASSLLPEF,TGTGCCAGCAGCTTACTCCCTGAATTC
TRBD1,14,NA,TRBJ2-5,TRBV9,CASSVGGTGLTQYF,TGTGCCAGCAGCGTAGGCGGGACAGGGCTGACCCAGTACTTC
NA,14,NA,TRBJ1-1,TRBV27,CASSLYLGGTEAFF,TGTGCCAGCAGTTTATATTTGGGCGGGACTGAAGCTTTCTTT
NA,17,NA,TRBJ1-2,TRBV9,CASSAYRVLRTNYGYTF,TGTGCCAGCAGCGCGTACAGGGTACTACGAACTAACTATGGCTACACCTTC
NA,14,NA,TRBJ1-1,TRBV5-5,CASSWQGLNTEAFF,TGTGCCAGCAGCTGGCAGGGTTTGAACACTGAAGCTTTCTTT
NA,13,NA,TRBJ1-1,TRBV10-3,CATLRDLNTEAFF,TGTGCCACACTCCGAGACCTGAACACTGAAGCTTTCTTT
NA,16,NA,TRBJ1-4,TRBV5-1,CASSWGEQGREEKLFF,TGCGCCAGCAGCTGGGGGGAACAGGGTAGGGAAGAAAAACTGTTTTTT
NA,15,NA,TRBJ1-2,TRBV15,CATSRAPDSLYGYTF,TGTGCCACCAGCAGAGCCCCGGACAGCCTCTATGGCTACACCTTC
TRBD2,13,NA,TRBJ2-5,TRBV28,CASRHGGAGTQYF,TGTGCCAGCAGACACGGGGGGGCTGGGACCCAGTACTTC
NA,15,NA,TRBJ1-6,TRBV19,CASSQTGQQNSPLHF,TGTGCCAGTAGTCAAACAGGGCAACAAAATTCACCCCTCCACTTT
NA,15,NA,TRBJ2-5,TRBV11-2,CASSPTPPFGETQYF,TGTGCCAGCAGCCCAACCCCCCCATTTGGGGAGACCCAGTACTTC
TRBD1,15,NA,TRBJ1-2,TRBV6-1,CASSDLTGEDYGYTF,TGTGCCAGCAGTGACCTGACAGGGGAAGACTATGGCTACACCTTC
NA,16,NA,TRBJ2-7,TRBV5-8,CASSPSQAVRNYEQYF,TGTGCCAGCAGCCCATCCCAGGCAGTTCGTAACTACGAGCAGTACTTC
TRBD2,15,few,TRBJ2-2,TRBV10-3,CAITPSGSHTGELFF,TGTGCCATCACTCCTAGCGGGTCACACACCGGGGAGCTGTTTTTT
TRBD1,15,NA,TRBJ2-3,TRBV9,CASSADRADTDTQYF,TGTGCCAGCAGCGCGGACAGGGCAGACACAGATACGCAGTATTTT
NA,14,NA,TRBJ1-1,TRBV6-5,CASTPALLNTEAFF,TGTGCCAGCACCCCGGCCCTTTTGAACACTGAAGCTTTCTTT
NA,13,NA,TRBJ2-3,TRBV11-3,CASSLGTGDTQYF,TGTGCCAGCAGCTTAGGTACGGGGGATACGCAGTATTTT
NA,14,once,TRBJ2-1,TRBV7-3,CASSPGPGLFGQFF,TGTGCCAGCAGCCCTGGACCGGGTCTGTTCGGGCAGTTCTTC
NA,15,NA,TRBJ2-1,TRBV7-2,CASSLTLSSYNEQFF,TGTGCCAGCAGCTTGACATTGAGCTCCTACAATGAGCAGTTCTTC
NA,13,NA,TRBJ1-1,TRBV15,CATSRGRNTEAFF,TGTGCCACCAGCAGAGGAAGGAACACTGAAGCTTTCTTT
TRBD1,16,NA,TRBJ2-3,TRBV6-6,CASSSPRDRGTDTQYF,TGTGCCAGCAGCTCCCCCAGGGACAGGGGGACGGATACGCAGTATTTT
NA,14,once,TRBJ1-1,TRBV21-1,CASSPTGANTEAFF,TGTGCCAGCAGCCCGACAGGCGCGAACACTGAAGCTTTCTTT
TRBD1,14,NA,TRBJ1-1,TRBV27,CASTPGGGYTEAFF,TGTGCCAGCACTCCAGGGGGGGGATACACTGAAGCTTTCTTT
NA,13,NA,TRBJ2-3,TRBV6-4,CASSDDSTDTQYF,TGTGCCAGCAGTGATGATAGCACAGATACGCAGTATTTT